What follows describes a single TCR beta chain. What it recognizes is unknown. The data were obtained in a study of beta chain features in type 1 diabetes. Reverse transcribing all isolated RNA meant expressed TCRB transcripts were sequenced. Each sample of naive, central memory or regulatory T cells had, on average, about 3.57 million reads. The protocol was immunoSEQ multiplex PCR, while the TCRdb copy is restricted to in-frame clones and leaves out a portion. Among some 500,000 clones listed, over 10% were seen once. Findings and caveats of the study: Patients with Type 1 diabetes showed moderately but significantly shorter TCRB CDR3s in all four CD4+ subsets. Sequencing from cDNA could over-represent high-TCR-expressing cells.

One heparinised draw of blood, averaging around 120 mL, came from each donor. The sample taken for sequencing was naive CD4+ T cells from blood. This clonotype was obtained from a young woman in good health.

The CDR3 nucleotides are TGTGCCAGCAGCCTGCCGGGGGGAGGCACTGAAGCTTTCTTT. It codes for CASSLPGGGTEAFF. The V gene is TRBV5-4, the J gene TRBJ1-1; TRBD1 might be the D (5 bases). The CDR3 length is 14 residues. The V gene's germline CDR1 is SGHNT and CDR2 YYREEE (reference sequence). V was shortened by 4 bases and J by 4 bases, with 14 bases between the two germline ends.